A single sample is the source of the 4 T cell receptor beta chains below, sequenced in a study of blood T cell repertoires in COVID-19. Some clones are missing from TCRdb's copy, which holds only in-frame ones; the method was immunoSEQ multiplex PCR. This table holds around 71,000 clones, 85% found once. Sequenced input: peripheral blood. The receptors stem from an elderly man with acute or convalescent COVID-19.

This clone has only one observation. The CDR3 nucleotides are TGTGCCAGCAGCCGGACTAGCGCATACAATGAGCAGTTCTTC. Translation gives CASSRTSAYNEQFF. The chain carries TRBV7-2 and TRBJ2-1, with 9 bases identical to TRBD2. V trimming: 5 bases; J trimming: 4 bases; junction bases outside the gene matches: 3. The CDR3 extends over 14 amino acids. The germline V gene encodes CDR1 SGHTA and CDR2 FQGNSA. Drawing the rest from reference TRBV7-2 and TRBJ2-1, the complete variable domain is GAGVSQSPSNKVTEKGKDVELRCDPISGHTALYWYRQSLGQGLEFLIYFQGNSAPDKSGLPSDRFSAERTGGSVSTLTIQRTQQEDSAVYLCASSRTSAYNEQFFGPGTRLTVL.

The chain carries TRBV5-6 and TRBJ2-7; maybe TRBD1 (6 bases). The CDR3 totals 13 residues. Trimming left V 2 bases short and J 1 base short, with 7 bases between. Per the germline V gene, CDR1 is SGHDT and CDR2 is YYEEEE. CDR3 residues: CASSFQGSYEQYF. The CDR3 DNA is TGTGCCAGCAGCTTTCAGGGGTCCTACGAGCAGTACTTC.

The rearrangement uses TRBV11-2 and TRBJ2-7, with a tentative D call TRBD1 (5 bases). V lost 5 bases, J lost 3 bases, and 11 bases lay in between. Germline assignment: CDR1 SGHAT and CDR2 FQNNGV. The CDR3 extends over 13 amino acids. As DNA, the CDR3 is TGTGCCAGCAGCCCGGGCAGGGACTACGAGCAGTACTTC. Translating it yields CASSPGRDYEQYF.

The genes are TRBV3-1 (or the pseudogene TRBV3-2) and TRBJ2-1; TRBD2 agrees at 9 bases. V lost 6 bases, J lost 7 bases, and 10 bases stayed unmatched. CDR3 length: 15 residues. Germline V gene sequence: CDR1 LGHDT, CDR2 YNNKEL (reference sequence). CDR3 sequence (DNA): TGTGCCAGCAGACCGATAGCGGGAGTGGGGAATGAGCAGTTCTTC. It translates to CASRPIAGVGNEQFF.